This is a list of T cell receptor beta chains from one sample in a study of Ad26.COV2.S vaccination and SARS-CoV-2 variants. Generated by immunoSEQ multiplex PCR, the TCRdb table keeps only in-frame clones and is missing some. The sample lists over 400,000 clones, roughly nine tenths seen once, with around 2.5% in the top ten. The input for sequencing was peripheral blood, taken in a trial of Ad26.COV2.S vaccine versus placebo. All receptors come from a person between 18 and 60 years old who received the Ad26.COV2.S COVID-19 vaccine or a placebo. CDR3s include the opening cysteine and the closing phenylalanine or tryptophan. The D gene is left open where the match is weak. Clone size is given for some rows only: seen once, a few or many times, or a class if the clone is expanded.

d_call	clone_size	j_call	v_call	cdr3_nt	cdr3_aa
-	-	TRBJ1-1	TRBV12-5	TGTGCTAGTGGTTTAGCTTGGGAACAGGGAGGTACTGAAGCTTTCTTT	CASGLAWEQGGTEAFF
-	-	TRBJ1-2	TRBV9	TGTGCCAGCAGCGCCTTAAGGGTGGAGGGCTACACCTTC	CASSALRVEGYTF
-	-	TRBJ2-2	TRBV2	TGTGCCAGCACCCGGTGGAGCTCGAACACCGGGGAGCTGTTTTTT	CASTRWSSNTGELFF
TRBD2	-	TRBJ2-1	TRBV7-8	TGTGCCAGCAGCTTTAGCGGGAGTGCTTACAATGAGCAGTTCTTC	CASSFSGSAYNEQFF
-	-	TRBJ2-5	TRBV19	TGTGCCAGTAGGTCGACGGAACAAGAGACCCAGTACTTC	CASRSTEQETQYF
TRBD2	-	TRBJ2-5	TRBV6-2/TRBV6-3	TGTGCCAGCAGCGGGGGTAGCGGGGTCCCTGAGACCCAGTACTTC	CASSGGSGVPETQYF
-	-	TRBJ2-5	TRBV5-4	TGTGCCAGCAGCTTGTTCCTAGCCCTCCAAGAGACCCAGTACTTC	CASSLFLALQETQYF
-	-	TRBJ1-4	TRBV2	TGTGCCAGCAGGTTACAGGGCCCGGTGGCTAATGAAAAACTGTTTTTT	CASRLQGPVANEKLFF
-	-	TRBJ1-1	TRBV19	TGTGCCAGTAGTATTCGTGTCGCGGGCCTGAGGATGAACACTGAAGCTTTCTTT	CASSIRVAGLRMNTEAFF
-	-	TRBJ1-5	TRBV13	TGTGCCAGCAGCTTCGGGGGGCGGCCCCAGCATTTT	CASSFGGRPQHF
-	few	TRBJ1-4	TRBV5-8	TGTGCCAGCAGCCCCTTTTTGGGGGATGAAAAACTGTTTTTT	CASSPFLGDEKLFF
TRBD1	-	TRBJ2-3	TRBV5-5	TGTGCCAGCAGTTCGACAGGGCTTGCAGATACGCAGTATTTT	CASSSTGLADTQYF
-	-	TRBJ2-3	TRBV4-3	TGCGCCAGCAGCCAAGATCACCTAGGATATACGCAGTATTTT	CASSQDHLGYTQYF
-	-	TRBJ1-3	TRBV9	TGTGCCAGCAGCCTCCAGGGTTCCGGAAACACCATATATTTT	CASSLQGSGNTIYF
-	-	TRBJ1-4	TRBV5-1	TGCGCCAGCAGCTCCGGGCTTAGTGAAAAACTGTTTTTT	CASSSGLSEKLFF
TRBD1	-	TRBJ1-4	TRBV6-5	TGTGCCAGCAGTAATACCGGGACAGGGAGAAAACTGTTTTTT	CASSNTGTGRKLFF
TRBD1	-	TRBJ1-1	TRBV5-1	TGCGCCAGCAGCGAACCGGGACAGATGGGCTTTACTGAAGCTTTCTTT	CASSEPGQMGFTEAFF
-	once	TRBJ1-4	TRBV5-6	TGTGCCAGCAGCGGGACGTCGGGGGCTGGACTGTTTTTT	CASSGTSGAGLFF
-	once	TRBJ1-5	TRBV19	TGTGCCAGTAGTATAGTACCAAGGGGTCAGCCCCAGCATTTT	CASSIVPRGQPQHF
TRBD1	-	TRBJ2-2	TRBV4-3	TGCGCCAGCAGCTTCTCCCCTGACAGGGGCACCGGGGAGCTGTTTTTT	CASSFSPDRGTGELFF
-	-	TRBJ1-2	TRBV5-1	TGCGCCAGCAGCTTGGATCCGGTAGCTAACTATGGCTACACCTTC	CASSLDPVANYGYTF
-	few	TRBJ2-7	TRBV6-5	TGTGCCACCCATGCTGGGACCCCAGGGTACGAGCAGTACTTC	CATHAGTPGYEQYF
TRBD1	-	TRBJ1-3	TRBV9	TGTGCCAGCAGCGTGACCGGGACAGGGAAAAAGGGAAACACCATATATTTT	CASSVTGTGKKGNTIYF
-	few	TRBJ2-5	TRBV10-2	TGCGCCAGCTCAGCGAGAGGGGAGACCCAGTACTTC	CASSARGETQYF
-	-	TRBJ1-5	TRBV7-2	TGTGCCAGCACTGGAAAAGGGGGTCAGCCCCAGCATTTT	CASTGKGGQPQHF
-	-	TRBJ2-4	TRBV7-2	TGTGCCAGCAGCTTCCTAGTAGCCAAAAACATTCAGTACTTC	CASSFLVAKNIQYF
-	-	TRBJ1-2	TRBV5-1	TGCGCCAGCACCCCGGACAGTAACTATGGCTACACCTTC	CASTPDSNYGYTF
TRBD2	-	TRBJ2-3	TRBV5-1	TGCGCCAGCAGCTCCCACCGGGGGGGTATGGGCACAGATACGCAGTATTTT	CASSSHRGGMGTDTQYF
TRBD2	-	TRBJ2-2	TRBV18	TGTGCCAGCTCGCGGACTAGCGGGGCCGGGGAGCTGTTTTTT	CASSRTSGAGELFF
-	-	TRBJ1-1	TRBV7-6	TGTGCCAGCAGCCCCCCGGGACGGAACGTTGTAGTAGCTTTCTTT	CASSPPGRNVVVAFF
-	-	TRBJ1-4	TRBV27	TGTGCCAGCAGTTGCGACAGGACTTGGGATGAAAAACTGTTTTTT	CASSCDRTWDEKLFF
-	-	TRBJ1-1	TRBV24-1	TGTGCCACCAGTGGGGCAGGGCTGAACACTGAAGCTTTCTTT	CATSGAGLNTEAFF
TRBD1	-	TRBJ1-4	TRBV4-3	TGCGCCAGCAGCCGGGACAGGCGGTATGAAAAACTGTTTTTT	CASSRDRRYEKLFF
-	-	TRBJ1-2	TRBV19	TGTGCCAGTAGTATAGATGGTCTTCAGGGTTTGAGCTATGGCTACACCTTC	CASSIDGLQGLSYGYTF
-	-	TRBJ1-4	TRBV10-3	TGTGCCATAGGGGGGTCGCGGGGCGAAAAACTGTTTTTT	CAIGGSRGEKLFF
-	-	TRBJ2-2	TRBV5-1	TGCGCCACCGGGGTACCGGGGGCCGGGGAGCTGTTTTTT	CATGVPGAGELFF